Listed here are 29 T cell receptor beta chains from one sample, sequenced in a study of blood T cell repertoires in COVID-19. Profiled with immunoSEQ multiplex PCR; TCRdb holds only in-frame clones, not every one. Among around 190,000 clones listed, about 81% were seen once. Source material: PBMCs or T cells enriched from blood (not recorded which). All receptors come from a man between 35 and 55 years old who had recovered from COVID-19.

The chain has TRBV7-9 and TRBJ2-7; 11 bases align to TRBD1. This CDR3 region has 15 residues. Germline CDR1 is SEHNR and CDR2 is FQNEAQ (reference sequence). V gave up 1 base and J gave up 5 bases; unmatched junction bases: 4. CDR3 sequence reads: CASSLGDRGIDEQYF. CDR3 sequence (DNA): TGTGCCAGCAGCTTAGGGGACAGGGGGATCGACGAGCAGTACTTC.

The rearrangement joins TRBV11-3 to TRBJ2-3, with TRBD2 matching 7 bases. Germline V lookup: CDR1 SGHNT, CDR2 YENEEA. Unmatched junction bases numbered 7, after V lost 5 bases and J lost 2 bases. CDR3 length: 15 residues. CDR3 bases: TGTGCCAGCAGCGCTGGACTAGGTATCACAGATACGCAGTATTTT. Translation gives CASSAGLGITDTQYF.

The gene calls are TRBV10-2 and TRBJ1-1; possible D gene TRBD1, 6 bases. V lost 2 bases and J 3 bases, leaving 10 bases between the germline ends. The germline gives CDR1 WSHSY, CDR2 SAAADI. The length of the CDR3 is 14 residues. In nucleotides, the CDR3 is TGCGCCAGCAGTGAGGAGGGGGAGTACACTGAAGCTTTCTTT. This codes for CASSEEGEYTEAFF.

This clone has a handful of counts. The chain recombines TRBV7-9 with TRBJ1-1; TRBD1 matches 9 bases. Germline values: CDR1 SEHNR, CDR2 FQNEAQ (reference sequence). The CDR3 loop spans 14 amino acids. The J segment lost 7 bases and the V segment lost 4 bases, leaving 7 bases of the junction unmatched. The DNA for the CDR3 is TGTGCCAGCAGCTCCCACAGGGGGCGCTTTGAAGCTTTCTTT. Encoded protein: CASSSHRGRFEAFF.

The rearrangement links TRBV9 to TRBJ2-1, with 8 bases lining up with TRBD1. Germline V gene data show CDR1 as SGDLS and CDR2 as YYNGEE. Germline trimming cut 0 bases from V and 11 bases from J; bases unmatched to any gene: 10. The CDR3 has 15 residues. The CDR3 DNA is TGTGCCAGCAGCGTAGCCGGACAGGGTGGCTACCAGCAGTTCTTC. Translation: CASSVAGQGGYQQFF.

V is TRBV7-9 and J is TRBJ1-5; TRBD1 is a possible D gene (5 bases). CDR3 length equals 14 residues. The germline V and J ends were trimmed by 5 bases and 9 bases, with 17 bases remaining between them. Germline-derived CDR1 and CDR2 are SEHNR and FQNEAQ (reference sequence). The CDR3 nucleotides read TGTGCCAGCAGCCCCAGGGAGGGATTAGGGCCCCAGCATTTT. Translated, it gives CASSPREGLGPQHF.

This chain connects TRBV6-5 to TRBJ1-2; D possibly corresponds to TRBD1 (5 bases). Looked up from germline, CDR1 is MNHEY and CDR2 is SVGAGI. The CDR3 runs to 15 residues. Between the trimmed V and J ends, which lost 6 bases and 7 bases, there was a span of 21 bases. The CDR3: CASRPQPGLRGGYTF. CDR3 DNA sequence: TGTGCCAGCAGACCCCAGCCGGGACTTCGAGGTGGCTACACCTTC.

This clone appeared a few times. The chain recombines TRBV28 with TRBJ1-2; D is perhaps TRBD1 (5 bases). V shed 9 bases and J shed 0 bases, with 14 bases lying between them. The CDR3 is 14 amino acids. Per the germline V gene, CDR1 is MDHEN and CDR2 is SYDVKM. CDR3 residues: CASTRQRANYGYTF. In nucleotides, the CDR3 is TGTGCCAGTACCCGACAGAGAGCTAACTATGGCTACACCTTC.

This clone was recorded once. The V call is TRBV5-8, the J call TRBJ1-2, with D possibly being TRBD1 (5 bases). The CDR3 consists of 13 residues. Germline CDR1 reads SGHTS; CDR2 reads YDEGEE. The V and J ends lost 2 bases and 3 bases respectively, with 8 bases between them. The CDR3 nucleotides are TGTGCCAGCAGCTTTTCAGGGTACTATGGCTACACCTTC. Translated: CASSFSGYYGYTF.

This sequence joins TRBV2 and TRBJ1-1, with D unresolved. In germline, CDR1 is SNHLY, CDR2 FYNNEI. The V gene lost 5 bases and the J gene lost 1 base, with 14 bases spanning the gap. The CDR3 has 15 amino acids. The CDR3 loop is CASSPPPGTNTEAFF. CDR3 DNA sequence: TGTGCCAGCAGTCCCCCACCGGGAACGAACACTGAAGCTTTCTTT. Based on the CDR3 plus reference TRBV2 and TRBJ1-1, the full variable domain is EPEVTQTPSHQVTQMGQEVILRCVPISNHLYFYWYRQILGQKVEFLVSFYNNEISEKSEIFDDQFSVERPDGSNFTLKIRSTKLEDSAMYFCASSPPPGTNTEAFFGQGTRLTVV.

CDR3 loop: CASSDVSGLAGVYEQYF. The DNA of the CDR3 is TGTGCCAGCAGTGATGTCTCGGGTCTAGCGGGAGTGTACGAGCAGTACTTC. V and J are TRBV2 and TRBJ2-7; 10 bases match TRBD2. The CDR3 consists of 17 residues. Per germline, CDR1 SNHLY and CDR2 FYNNEI. Trimming removed 3 bases from V and 4 bases from J; junction bases left unmatched: 12.

The chain joins TRBV3-1 (or the pseudogene TRBV3-2) to TRBJ1-2, with 7 nucleotides matching TRBD1. The V and J ends lost 5 bases and 4 bases, in that order; junction bases with no gene match: 10. CDR1 LGHDT and CDR2 YNNKEL come from the germline V gene (reference sequence). The CDR3 is 15 amino acids. The DNA of the CDR3 is TGTGCCAGCAGCTTCGGACAGGCCTGGGGCTATGGCTACACCTTC. Translated: CASSFGQAWGYGYTF.

The J gene is TRBJ1-2, the V gene TRBV19; no reliable D call. V lost 3 bases to trimming and J lost 2 bases, with 7 bases between them. The CDR3 extends over 13 amino acids. Germline V gene data show CDR1 as LNHDA and CDR2 as SQIVND (reference sequence). The CDR3 reads CASSISRNYGYTF. Here the CDR3 DNA reads TGTGCCAGTAGTATCTCCAGGAACTATGGCTACACCTTC. Based on the CDR3 plus reference TRBV19 and TRBJ1-2, the full variable domain is DGGITQSPKYLFRKEGQNVTLSCEQNLNHDAMYWYRQDPGQGLRLIYYSQIVNDFQKGDIAEGYSVSREKKESFPLTVTSAQKNPTAFYLCASSISRNYGYTFGSGTRLTVV.

V usage is TRBV27 and J usage is TRBJ1-6; maybe TRBD1 (6 bases). The V gene lost 5 bases and the J gene lost 8 bases, with 16 bases spanning the gap. CDR3 size: 15 residues. Germline V gene data show CDR1 as MNHEY and CDR2 as SMNVEV (reference sequence). This chain's CDR3 is CASSILHRADSPLHF. The CDR3 DNA follows: TGTGCCAGCAGTATCCTCCACAGGGCTGATTCACCCCTCCACTTT.

The chain joins TRBV27 to TRBJ1-2; D remains ambiguous. V lost 6 bases to trimming and J lost 8 bases, with 10 bases between them. Germline V gene lookup returns CDR1 MNHEY and CDR2 SMNVEV (reference sequence). This CDR3 is built from 11 residues. CDR3 region: CASSPRYGYTF. The DNA of the CDR3 is TGTGCCAGCAGCCCGAGATACGGCTACACCTTC.

The chain couples TRBV30 to TRBJ1-1, with TRBD1 matching 7 bases. The CDR3 extends over 16 amino acids. Germline CDR1 is GTSNPN and CDR2 is SVGIG (reference sequence). The trim removed 4 bases at V and 2 bases at J, leaving 13 bases unmatched. The CDR3: CAWTPNRGNINTEAFF. The DNA for the CDR3 is TGTGCCTGGACCCCCAACAGGGGAAATATAAACACTGAAGCTTTCTTT.

The chain recombines TRBV5-1 with TRBJ2-7; D gene ambiguous. Germline assignment: CDR1 SGHRS and CDR2 YFSETQ. V lost 0 bases and J lost 6, with 10 bases in between. This CDR3 has 13 amino acids. Written as DNA, the CDR3 is TGCGCCAGCAGCTTGGAAGCCCGCGCCGAGCAGTACTTC. Translating it yields CASSLEARAEQYF.

This chain uses TRBV5-4 with TRBJ2-6, with 7 bases aligning to TRBD1. J lost 14 bases, V lost 2 bases, and 25 bases had no gene match. This CDR3 contains 19 residues. Germline CDR1 is SGHNT and CDR2 is YYREEE (reference sequence). The DNA of the CDR3 is TGTGCCAGCAGCTTTCTTTACGGACAGGAGGCAAGAGGCCGCGGCATCCTGACTTTC. Translated: CASSFLYGQEARGRGILTF.

The chain joins TRBV30 to TRBJ1-5; D is perhaps TRBD1 (6 bases). The CDR3 sequence is 13 residues long. Deletions cut 2 bases from V and 7 bases from J, with 12 bases between. Germline V gene data show CDR1 as GTSNPN and CDR2 as SVGIG (reference sequence). CDR3 in DNA: TGTGCCTGGAGTAAACAGGGTGGACAGCCCCAGCATTTT. Translating gives CAWSKQGGQPQHF.

The rearrangement links TRBV5-1 to TRBJ2-1; 10 bases align to TRBD2. Germline CDR1 is SGHRS and CDR2 is YFSETQ. V was pared by 3 bases and J by 4 bases, with 19 bases of the junction left unmatched. The CDR3 loop spans 20 amino acids. CDR3 DNA sequence: TGCGCCAGCAGCTCGACCATAACTAGCGGGGCCTTCCGCGATTACAATGAGCAGTTCTTC. This sequence encodes CASSSTITSGAFRDYNEQFF.

V is TRBV6-4 and J is TRBJ1-2; tentatively, D is TRBD1 (6 bases). V was shortened by 4 bases and J by 3 bases, with 15 bases between the two germline ends. CDR3 size: 15 residues. Germline assignment: CDR1 MRHNA and CDR2 SNTAGT. The CDR3 loop is CASSADSGGYYGYTF. In DNA form, the CDR3 reads TGTGCCAGCAGTGCGGACAGCGGGGGCTACTATGGCTACACCTTC.

The chain is built from TRBV30 and TRBJ1-6; weak D call: TRBD1 (6 bases). The CDR3 loop spans 13 amino acids. In germline, CDR1 is GTSNPN, CDR2 SVGIG (reference sequence). Trimming stripped 4 bases from V and 8 bases from J, with 12 bases between. The CDR3 is CAWTSGEYSPLHF. The CDR3 nucleotides read TGTGCCTGGACGTCAGGGGAGTATTCACCCCTCCACTTT.

The chain combines TRBV7-3 with TRBJ1-1; D uncertain. This CDR3 has 14 residues. Germline V CDR1 and CDR2: SGHTA, FQGTGA. The ends were cut back, 1 base at V and 3 bases at J, with 9 bases in the middle. The CDR3 reads CASSLNTFDTEAFF. Here the CDR3 DNA reads TGTGCCAGCAGCTTAAACACCTTCGACACTGAAGCTTTCTTT.

The gene calls are TRBV2 and TRBJ1-1; TRBD1 agrees at 7 bases. Germline V gene lookup returns CDR1 SNHLY and CDR2 FYNNEI. CDR3 size: 13 residues. With V trimmed by 8 bases and J by 3 bases, 6 bases remained unmatched. The CDR3 spells CASGRQGYTEAFF. CDR3 sequence (DNA): TGTGCCAGCGGTAGACAGGGTTACACTGAAGCTTTCTTT.

The V call is TRBV18, the J call TRBJ1-1; possibly TRBD1 for D (5 bases). V gave up 4 bases and J gave up 5 bases, with 23 bases separating them. Germline V gives CDR1 KGHSH, CDR2 LQKENI. The CDR3 loop spans 17 amino acids. DNA for the CDR3: TGTGCCAGCTCACGGAACTCCGGGCCCGGGGGAAGGACTGAAGCTTTCTTT. Its protein product is CASSRNSGPGGRTEAFF.

The table lists this clone with a count of one. This chain links TRBV6-6 with TRBJ2-7; 9 bases map to TRBD2. CDR1 and CDR2 from the germline V gene are MNHNY and SVGAGI (reference sequence). The CDR3 consists of 13 residues. Trimming at V came to 6 bases and at J to 4 bases, leaving 4 bases not matched to a gene. CDR3 residues: CASSLAGSYEQYF. In DNA, the CDR3 is TGTGCCAGCAGCCTAGCGGGGTCGTACGAGCAGTACTTC.

This CDR3 is CASSPNAGLNYGYTF. CDR3 in DNA: TGTGCCAGCAGCCCGAACGCAGGGCTTAACTATGGCTACACCTTC. V is TRBV11-1 and J is TRBJ1-2; D possibly corresponds to TRBD1 (5 bases). Per the germline V gene, CDR1 is SGHAT and CDR2 is FQDESV (reference sequence). Trimming pared 5 bases from V and 1 base from J, leaving 14 bases between. There are 15 residues in the CDR3.

The chain has TRBV18 and TRBJ2-7; possible D gene TRBD1, 5 bases. CDR1 and CDR2 from the germline V gene are KGHSH and LQKENI. The length of the CDR3 is 12 residues. The V end lost 2 bases, the J end lost 5 bases, and 7 bases lay between the germline ends. The CDR3 DNA reads as TGTGCCAGCTCACCAGGGGCCCACGAGCAGTACTTC. Residues: CASSPGAHEQYF.

CDR3 DNA: TGTGCCAGCAGCCCCCTGATAGCGGGGGAGGAGACCCAGTACTTC. Protein: CASSPLIAGEETQYF. The chain joins TRBV5-4 to TRBJ2-5, with TRBD2 identical over 9 bases. J was trimmed by 5 bases and V by 4 bases; bases with no gene match: 9. This CDR3 is 15 amino acids long. Germline V gene data show CDR1 as SGHNT and CDR2 as YYREEE (reference sequence).